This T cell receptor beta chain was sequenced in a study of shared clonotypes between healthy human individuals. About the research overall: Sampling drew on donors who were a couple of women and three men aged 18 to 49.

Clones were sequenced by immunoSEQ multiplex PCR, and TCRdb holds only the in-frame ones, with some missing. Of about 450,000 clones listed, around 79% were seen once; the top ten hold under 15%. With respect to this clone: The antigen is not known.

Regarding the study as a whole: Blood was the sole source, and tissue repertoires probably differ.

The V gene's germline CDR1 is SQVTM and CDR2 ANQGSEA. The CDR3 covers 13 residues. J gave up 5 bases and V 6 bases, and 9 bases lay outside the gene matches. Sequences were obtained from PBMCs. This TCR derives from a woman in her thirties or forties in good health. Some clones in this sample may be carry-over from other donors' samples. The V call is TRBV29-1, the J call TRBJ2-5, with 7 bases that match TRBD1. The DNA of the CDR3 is TGCAGCGTCTCGACAGGGATGGCGGAGACCCAGTACTTC. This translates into CSVSTGMAETQYF.